This T cell receptor (beta chain) was retrieved from a study of T cell responses to AZD1222 COVID-19 vaccine. Sequencing used immunoSEQ multiplex PCR; TCRdb keeps in-frame clones, though not all of them. The sample includes fewer than 140,000 clones, approximately 87% of them seen just once. The input for sequencing was peripheral blood, taken on day 0 of AZD1222 vaccination. The receptor comes from an adult in good health.

The CDR3 nucleotides are TGCGCCAGCAGTGAGCAAGGCGGCGCTTTCTTT. Its protein product is CASSEQGGAFF. The gene calls are TRBV10-2 and TRBJ1-1; the D is unclear. The CDR3 covers 11 residues. Germline CDR1 is WSHSY and CDR2 is SAAADI. V lost 2 bases and J 11 bases, leaving 9 bases between the germline ends.